This is a list of T cell receptor beta chains from one sample in a study of T-cell reconstitution after alpha-beta-depleted transplantation in children. TCRdb reprocessed the PCR reads via MiXCR and lists one record per CDR3 protein. The sample contains around 180,000 distinct CDR3 sequences, approximately 10% of which appear only once. The material was PBMCs, obtained before TCRalphabeta/CD19-depleted stem cell transplant. The receptors stem from a boy between 2 and 10 years old with acute myeloid leukemia, due to receive a stem cell transplant. Each CDR3 is given with its conserved first and last residue. A D gene is named only where the DNA matches it firmly. Clone size is given for some rows only: seen once, a few or many times, or a class if the clone is expanded.

D gene	V gene	clone size	J gene	CDR3 DNA	CDR3 protein
NA	TRBV7-3	NA	TRBJ2-1	TGTACCAGCAGCTGGGGAACTAGCTCCTACAATGAGCAGTTCTTC	CTSSWGTSSYNEQFF
TRBD1	TRBV3-1	many	TRBJ1-1	TGTGCCAGCAGCCAAGGGGACAGGTCCACTGAAGCTTTCTTT	CASSQGDRSTEAFF
TRBD2	TRBV6-2/TRBV6-3	many	TRBJ2-1	TGTGCCAGCAGTCGTAGCGGGAGGGAGGTATTCTTC	CASSRSGREVFF
NA	TRBV12-3/TRBV12-4	many	TRBJ2-5	TGTGCCAGCAGTTTAGGGATGGGCGGGCAAGAGACCCAGTACTTC	CASSLGMGGQETQYF
NA	TRBV18	many	TRBJ2-6	TGTGCCAGCTCACCTGGCCCGCCTGGGGCCAACGTCCTGACTTTC	CASSPGPPGANVLTF
NA	TRBV5-1	many	TRBJ2-5	TGCGCCAGCAGCTTGGTAGGGCAGGGTCAAGAGACCCAGTACTTC	CASSLVGQGQETQYF
NA	TRBV5-1	once	TRBJ2-5	TGCGCCAGCAGCGGCGGGCGGACCCAAGAGACCCAGTACTTC	CASSGGRTQETQYF
NA	TRBV9	many	TRBJ2-1	TGTGCCAGCAGCGTAGGGGACTCTTACAATGAGCAGTTCTTC	CASSVGDSYNEQFF
NA	TRBV12-3/TRBV12-4	many	TRBJ2-3	TGTGCCAGCAGTCCAGGGGTGGATACGCAGTATTTT	CASSPGVDTQYF
NA	TRBV5-1	many	TRBJ2-3	TGCGCCAGCAGCTTGGGGCTAGCAACAGATACGCAGTATTTT	CASSLGLATDTQYF
TRBD2	TRBV20-1	many	TRBJ2-1	TGCGGGACTAGCGGGAAGAATGAGCAGTTCTTC	CGTSGKNEQFF
NA	TRBV7-3	many	TRBJ2-2	TGTGCCAGCAGCTTAAAGGGCTATGACGGCACCGGGGAGCTGTTTTTT	CASSLKGYDGTGELFF
NA	TRBV15	many	TRBJ1-5	TGTGCCACCAGCAGAGATCCCTTGACCCCCCTCGGCAATCAGCCCCAGCATTTT	CATSRDPLTPLGNQPQHF
TRBD2	TRBV20-1	many	TRBJ2-2	TGCAGTGCTAGAGATGTCCAGAGACTAGCCGGGGCCGGGGAGCTGTTTTTT	CSARDVQRLAGAGELFF
TRBD2	TRBV4-1	many	TRBJ2-3	TGCGCCAGCAGTCCCTCGCAACGGGGGGGCCCAGATACGCAGTATTTT	CASSPSQRGGPDTQYF
TRBD2	TRBV7-2	many	TRBJ2-1	TGTGCCAGCAGCTTAGCGCTACTAGCGGGATACAATGAGCAGTTCTTC	CASSLALLAGYNEQFF
NA	TRBV28	many	TRBJ2-3	TGTGCCAGCAGACGTCAGATCACAGATACGCAGTATTTT	CASRRQITDTQYF
NA	TRBV6-5	many	TRBJ2-7	TGTGCCAGCAGTTATAAATATCTGACCTCCTACGAGCAGTACTTC	CASSYKYLTSYEQYF
NA	TRBV20-1	many	TRBJ2-5	TGCAGTGCTAGAGACGGGGGAGTCAAAGAGACCCAGTACTTC	CSARDGGVKETQYF
NA	TRBV10-3	many	TRBJ2-2	TGTGCCATCAGTGAGTGGGCGTCGAACACCGGGGAGCTGTTTTTT	CAISEWASNTGELFF
NA	TRBV6-5	many	TRBJ1-2	TGTGCCAGCAGTTACTCGAATCCGGGGGCGGGGGGCTACACCTTC	CASSYSNPGAGGYTF
NA	TRBV6-5	many	TRBJ1-1	TGTGCCAGCAGTTTATACTTCGACAGCCTGAACACTGAAGCTTTCTTT	CASSLYFDSLNTEAFF
NA	TRBV23-1	NA	TRBJ2-3	TGCGCCAGCAGGACCCGGGACGGAGGGGGAGATACGCAGTATTTT	CASRTRDGGGDTQYF
TRBD2	TRBV28	many	TRBJ2-3	TGTGCCAGCAGTCCACCCCATAAGCGGGGTACAGATACGCAGTATTTT	CASSPPHKRGTDTQYF
NA	TRBV7-9	many	TRBJ2-5	TGTGCCAGCAGCCCAGGACTGGAAGAGACCCAGTACTTC	CASSPGLEETQYF
NA	TRBV7-8	many	TRBJ2-5	TGTGCCAGCAGCCAAAAAAGGGTTTCAATGACCCAGTACTTC	CASSQKRVSMTQYF
NA	TRBV27	many	TRBJ1-3	TGTGCCAGCAGTCCTAAGACTGGGCTCTCTGGAAACACCATATATTTT	CASSPKTGLSGNTIYF
NA	TRBV12-3/TRBV12-4	many	TRBJ2-1	TGTGCCAGTGTTTGGGGGATCGGACGATCCTACAATGAGCAGTTCTTC	CASVWGIGRSYNEQFF